This T cell receptor beta chain was sequenced during a study of technical replicates of blood from several donors. The CDR3 is made up of 17 amino acids. J gave up 0 bases and V 5 bases, and 12 bases lay outside the gene matches. CDR1 is KGHSH and CDR2 is LQKENI in the germline V gene. The repertoire was sequenced with immunoSEQ multiplex PCR; TCRdb's copy has only in-frame clones and lacks some. The sample has some 14,000 clones, about 80% seen once. The rearrangement joins TRBV18 to TRBJ2-5; 7 bases match TRBD1. Sequencing was carried out using PBMCs. This clonotype was sampled from a human donor in good health. CDR3 DNA: TGTGCCAGCTCATCAATCCCCGGGACAGCCGACCAAGAGACCCAGTACTTC. This codes for CASSSIPGTADQETQYF. Full variable domain (remainder filled in from reference TRBV18 and TRBJ2-5): NAGVMQNPRHLVRRRGQEARLRCSPMKGHSHVYWYRQLPEEGLKFMVYLQKENIIDESGMPKERFSAEFPKEGPSILRIQQVVRGDSAAYFCASSSIPGTADQETQYFGPGTRLLVL.